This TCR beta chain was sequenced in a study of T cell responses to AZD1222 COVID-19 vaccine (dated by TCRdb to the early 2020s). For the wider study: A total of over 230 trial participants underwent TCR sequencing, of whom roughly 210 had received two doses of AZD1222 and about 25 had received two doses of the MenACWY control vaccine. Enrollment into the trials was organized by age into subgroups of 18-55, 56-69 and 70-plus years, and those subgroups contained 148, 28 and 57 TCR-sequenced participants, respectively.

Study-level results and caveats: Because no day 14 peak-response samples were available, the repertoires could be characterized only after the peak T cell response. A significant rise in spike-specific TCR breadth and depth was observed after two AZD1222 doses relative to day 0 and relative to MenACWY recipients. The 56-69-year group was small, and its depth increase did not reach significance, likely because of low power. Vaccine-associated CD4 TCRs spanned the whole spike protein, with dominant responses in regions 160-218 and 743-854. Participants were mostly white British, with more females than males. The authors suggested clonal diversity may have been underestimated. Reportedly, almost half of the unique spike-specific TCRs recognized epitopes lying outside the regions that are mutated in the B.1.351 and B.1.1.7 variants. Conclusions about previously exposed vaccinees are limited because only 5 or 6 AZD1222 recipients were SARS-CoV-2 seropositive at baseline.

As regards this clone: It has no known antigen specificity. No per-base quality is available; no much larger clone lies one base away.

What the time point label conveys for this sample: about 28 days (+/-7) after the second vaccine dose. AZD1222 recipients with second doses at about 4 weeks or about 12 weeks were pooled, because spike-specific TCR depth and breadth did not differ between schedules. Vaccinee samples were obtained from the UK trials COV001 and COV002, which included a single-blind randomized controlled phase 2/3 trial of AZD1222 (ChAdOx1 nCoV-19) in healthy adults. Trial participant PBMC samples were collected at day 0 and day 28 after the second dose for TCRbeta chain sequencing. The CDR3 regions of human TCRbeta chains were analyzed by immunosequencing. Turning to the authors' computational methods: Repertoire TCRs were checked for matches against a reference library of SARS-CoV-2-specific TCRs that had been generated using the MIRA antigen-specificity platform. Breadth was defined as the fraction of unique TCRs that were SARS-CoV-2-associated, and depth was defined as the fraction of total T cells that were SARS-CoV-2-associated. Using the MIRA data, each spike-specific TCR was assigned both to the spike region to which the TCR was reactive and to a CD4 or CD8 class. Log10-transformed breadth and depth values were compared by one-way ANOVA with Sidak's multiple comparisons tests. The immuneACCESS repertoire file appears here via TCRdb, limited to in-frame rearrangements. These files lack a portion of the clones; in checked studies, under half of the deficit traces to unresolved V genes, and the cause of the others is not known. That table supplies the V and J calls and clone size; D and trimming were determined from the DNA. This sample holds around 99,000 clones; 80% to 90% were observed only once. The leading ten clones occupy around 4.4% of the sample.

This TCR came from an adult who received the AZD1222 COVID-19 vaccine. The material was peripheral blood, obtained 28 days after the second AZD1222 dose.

The CDR3 corresponds to CASSLNSNYNEQFF. In nucleotides, the sequence is TGTGCCAGCAGCTTAAATTCTAACTACAATGAGCAGTTCTTC. Recombination linked TRBV7-3 to TRBJ2-1, with the D gene too uncertain to name. CDR1 and CDR2, looked up from the germline V gene, are SGHTA and FQGTGA. The V and J ends are trimmed by 1 base and 3 bases, leaving 7 bases between them. The CDR3 sequence holds 14 residues, the cysteine and phenylalanine included. The read is trimmed to its CDR3 DNA, 42 bases read in frame from base 1. Here the CDR3 is joined to the reference TRBV7-3 and TRBJ2-1 genes, and the full variable domain is: GAGVSQTPSNKVTEKGKYVELRCDPISGHTALYWYRQSLGQGPEFLIYFQGTGAADDSGLPNDRFFAVRPEGSVSTLKIQRTERGDSAVYLCASSLNSNYNEQFFGPGTRLTVL.